This section outlines one T cell receptor beta chain sequence together with its context. The antigen is not known. Germline is not matched at one junction end, which may reflect a read error. This CDR3 comprises 17 residues. Looked up from germline, CDR1 is MNHEY and CDR2 is SVGEGT. A constant-region primer primed TCR beta cDNA synthesis from around 500 ng of total RNA. Slightly modified ARM-PCR, run as three nested multiplex PCR rounds, produced the TCR beta libraries. Running ten to eleven cycles apiece, the first two PCR rounds relied on TRBV1-TRBV30 forward primers together with a C-beta reverse primer. TCRdb processed the multiplex PCR reads anew with MiXCR; each CDR3 protein has one entry. The data contain some 100,000 distinct CDR3 sequences, about 70% of them singletons. These data belong to a study of tumor-infiltrating lymphocytes in primary liver carcinoma. The study's findings and limits: Between tumor regions, pairs overlapped more than tumor-adjacent and tumor-blood pairs did.

Between roughly 20 and 33 mg of unsorted bulk tissue served as the source from which RNA and DNA were co-extracted. Five discrete regions of every tumor underwent sampling. The rearrangement uses TRBV6-2 or TRBV6-3 and TRBJ2-1, with TRBD1 identical over 10 bases. Material: liver tumor tissue from sampling region 2. Subset specified: tumor region T2, inferior pole. The sequence was collected from a woman in her sixties or seventies with primary liver carcinoma and hepatitis B virus infection. CDR3 DNA: TGTGCCAGAAGTTACCTTATAGGGGACAGGGGTCACAATGAGCAATTCTTC. This sequence encodes CARSYLIGDRGHNEQFF.